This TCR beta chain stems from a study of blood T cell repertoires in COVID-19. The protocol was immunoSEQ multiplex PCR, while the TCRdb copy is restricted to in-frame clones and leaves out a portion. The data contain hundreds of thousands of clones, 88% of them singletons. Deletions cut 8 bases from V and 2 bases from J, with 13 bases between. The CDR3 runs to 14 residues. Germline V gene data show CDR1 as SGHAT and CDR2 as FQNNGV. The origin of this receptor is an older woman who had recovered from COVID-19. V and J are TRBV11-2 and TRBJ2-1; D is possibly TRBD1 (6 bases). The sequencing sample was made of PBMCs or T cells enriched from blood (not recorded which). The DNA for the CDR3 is TGTGCCAGCGGACCCGGGACAACCTACAATGAGCAGTTCTTC. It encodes CASGPGTTYNEQFF.